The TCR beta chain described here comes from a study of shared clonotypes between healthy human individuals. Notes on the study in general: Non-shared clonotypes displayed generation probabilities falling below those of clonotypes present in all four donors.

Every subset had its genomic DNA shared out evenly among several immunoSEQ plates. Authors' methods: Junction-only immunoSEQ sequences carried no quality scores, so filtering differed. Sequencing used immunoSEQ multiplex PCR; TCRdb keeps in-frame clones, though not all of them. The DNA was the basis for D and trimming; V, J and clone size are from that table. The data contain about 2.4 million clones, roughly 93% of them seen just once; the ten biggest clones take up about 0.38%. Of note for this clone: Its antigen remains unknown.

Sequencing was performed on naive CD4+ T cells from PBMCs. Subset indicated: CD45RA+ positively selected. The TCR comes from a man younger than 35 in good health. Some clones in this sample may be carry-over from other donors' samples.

The CDR3 loop is CASRRGAYSNQPQHF. The CDR3 region has the DNA TGTGCCAGCAGACGCGGGGCTTATAGCAATCAGCCCCAGCATTTT. The chain recombines TRBV28 with TRBJ1-5; tentatively, D is TRBD1 (5 bases). The CDR3 loop spans 15 amino acids. Germline lookup yields CDR1 MDHEN and CDR2 SYDVKM. With 6 bases removed from V and 0 bases from J, the gap between germline ends came to 12 bases.